What follows is one TCR beta chain and its context. These data come from a study of blood T cell repertoires in COVID-19. Per the original methods: Reference gene primers were amplified, and this amplification served to estimate nucleated cell counts. Only in-frame clones appear in the TCRdb table, and some are missing; sequencing was by immunoSEQ multiplex PCR. Clonal size and the V and J genes are those of that table, whereas D and trimming came from the DNA. The sample contains 70,000 to 100,000 clones, around three quarters of which appear only once. The V and J ends lost 9 bases and 7 bases respectively, with 15 bases between them. CDR3 size: 12 residues.

The J gene is TRBJ2-5, the V gene TRBV12-3 or TRBV12-4; D may be TRBD1 (5 bases). Sequencing input: peripheral blood. The clonotype comes from a woman between 55 and 75 years old in a cohort sampled during active or convalescent COVID-19. CDR3 in DNA: TGTGCCAGTAACCAGGGTCATGGGACCCAGTACTTC. Translating gives CASNQGHGTQYF.